Below, one T cell receptor (beta chain) is given with its context. Its cognate antigen has yet to be identified. Per-base quality was not reported, and no clone a single base away is much larger than it. The cohort consisted of some 730 healthy bone marrow donors. At the time of sampling, every cohort member was nominally healthy, though immune exposures that went unrecorded were likely present. The donor tested CMV seronegative, placing the donor among the 350 to 400 seronegative members of the cohort. A peripheral blood sample was collected from each donor, and TCR beta sequencing was performed on peripheral blood mononuclear cells. The Qiagen DNeasy Blood Extraction Kit was used to extract genomic DNA from the blood cell samples. The sample comes from a study of cytomegalovirus exposure and HLA in healthy donors (dated by TCRdb to 2015 to 2018). Study-level background: In an earlier analysis of roughly 500 of the donors, 276 Gb of sequence data and approximately 120 million unique TCR beta sequences from about 190 million T cells were reported. About 280 gigabases of sequencing data and around 88 million unique TCR sequences made up an early release that covered about 640 HLA-typed donors. Of the 300 to 500 genotyped donors, approximately 80% were placed in the genetic ancestry cluster associated with self-reported Caucasian donors. The study aimed to test whether cataloging public T cell receptors could reveal signatures of past pathogen exposure. The study profiled the T cell repertoires of hundreds of subjects by immunosequencing and related them to cytomegalovirus serostatus. In addition to the first cohort of about 650 subjects, a separate validation cohort of over 90 different subjects was used. To predict cytomegalovirus infection status, the study brought together high-throughput TCR immunosequencing, statistical association of individual TCRs with disease status, and machine learning. A later analysis re-examined previously published TCR beta repertoires from 500 to 700 donors and added high-resolution HLA genotyping to investigate patterns of TCR occurrence. Rather than using new phenotypic data, the later analysis identified candidate immune exposures from TCR beta sequences and from how often those sequences occurred across donors. An earlier analysis of 500 to 650 of the donors applied high-throughput TCR beta sequencing to assess whether each TCR beta V gene segment acted as functional or pseudogenic. Donor age, sex, ethnicity and CMV serostatus were collected together with the repertoire data. A later genetic analysis took genome-wide SNP genotypes for about three fifths of the roughly 700 donors and used that subset as a discovery cohort. Every repertoire in the discovery cohort had been generated on one and the same sequencing platform. Class I and class II HLA loci were covered by the typing at four-digit resolution. The number of donors typed differed by locus, with about 620-630 for A, B, C, DRB1 and DQB1, about 500 for DQA1, 600 to 610 for DPA1, and approximately 470 for DPB1. Five DR-DQ haplotypes were treated as single units for association and clustering because of strong linkage in the cohort. Among a few hundred genotyped donors of the cohort, an average of about 240,000 unique TCR beta nucleotide sequences were sequenced per donor, roughly a sixth of them non-productive. Overall study results and their limits: In a later analysis, HLA-associated TCR beta chains showed more clonal expansion and lower generation probabilities than non-associated chains that were equally common. A later analysis found that most CMV-associated TCR beta chains appeared HLA-restricted, with HLA associations seemingly driven largely by CMV exposure. The only immune exposure information available for the cohort was CMV serostatus. An association between a missense DCLRE1C variant and V-gene and J-gene trimming of TCR beta chains was found in a later genetic analysis and replicated in an independent cohort. Roughly 15 rarely observed V segments, including chromosome 9 orphons, were excluded from the earlier analysis of about 600 of the donors because counts were too low. An earlier analysis of approximately 540 of the donors showed that most TCR beta V segments appeared in productive rearrangements either about 87% or about 30% of the time, which broadly matched IMGT annotations. Roughly uniform sequencing depth across donors was assumed in presence/absence analyses, although this assumption may not hold. A later analysis reported that several top co-occurrence clusters appeared linked to parvovirus B19, influenza, CMV and Epstein-Barr virus. The cohort was sequenced for TCR beta chains only, and without alpha or paired-chain data the features that could be detected were limited. According to the authors, the approach could potentially be generalized to other disease states and immunological phenotypes. The 87-base-pair reads could not distinguish some IMGT-functional V segments, including TRBV6-2 and TRBV6-3, so those segments were excluded. Correlated functional status among segregating V segments might be attributable to linkage disequilibrium, but an unknown experimental factor could not be ruled out. In vitro tests confirmed that a few of the cytomegalovirus-associated TCR beta chains recognize cytomegalovirus antigens. A further reported finding was that TCR beta sequences accurately predicted the HLA-A and HLA-B alleles for most subjects in the first cohort. Because some donors lacked HLA typing at each locus, the association tests relied only on the typed subset. Across donors, most TCR sequences were observed very rarely, whereas some public TCRs were present in many individuals. A later analysis associated 15,000 to 20,000 TCR beta sequences with specific HLA alleles at a false discovery rate of 0.05. In a later analysis, the rate of TCR association differed among HLA loci, with DRB1 alleles having the most associated TCRs and HLA-C alleles having the fewest. A total of about 150 TCR beta chains were listed by the study as associated with cytomegalovirus. The classifier was reported to diagnose cytomegalovirus status with high specificity and sensitivity in both the original and validation cohorts. A group of highly shared sequence variants was considered likely to be a technical artifact of the sequencing pipeline. A later genetic analysis reported fewer N-insertions in productive TCRs among donors in an Asian-associated ancestry cluster than the approximately 670-donor mean. When HLA alleles, especially DR and DQ, strongly co-occurred, attributing TCR associations to individual alleles was difficult.

The library was prepared using the immunoSEQ multiplex PCR assay. For the multiplex PCR, a mixture combining 60 forward primers for TCR Vbeta segments and 13 reverse primers for TCR Jbeta segments was used. The CDR3 region of rearranged TCR beta genes was amplified from genomic DNA by a multiplex PCR assay. The Illumina HiSeq System was used to sequence the amplified TCR beta libraries as 87-base-pair reads. In the paper's pipeline: A later analysis counted approximately 74 million unique TCR beta chains across the 550 to 800 repertoires, and around 12 million of these chains were shared by at least two donors. A nearest-neighbor algorithm error-corrected the raw reads and collapsed the reads into unique sequences, merging closely related sequences to remove PCR and sequencing errors. To assign V, D and J gene segments, CDR3 sequences were aligned to IMGT reference sequences. Each retained sequence needed at least a six-nucleotide match to both a V gene segment and a J gene segment. Rearrangements were classified as productive when the CDR3 lacked stop codons and remained in frame with V and J, and all other rearrangements were classified as non-productive. Following IMGT convention, CDR3 was defined as the stretch from the second conserved V-encoded cysteine up to the conserved J-encoded phenylalanine. The earlier analysis of 500 to 600 of the donors excluded sequences that lacked an unambiguous match to a single V gene segment. An earlier analysis of roughly 590 of the donors called V segments functional above 56.7% productive rearrangements and segregating when the between-donor standard deviation exceeded 5%. A statistical classification framework was developed to diagnose cytomegalovirus status using the catalog of TCR beta chain sequences. In a later analysis, V and J genes were assigned by comparing TCR nucleotide sequences against IMGT/GENE-DB human TR gene sequences. In a later analysis, CDR3 sequences and most-parsimonious VDJ recombination scenarios were assigned using the TCRdist pipeline. In a later analysis, every TCR beta chain was defined by the combination of its CDR3 amino acid sequence and its V-gene family, and reads without a unique V-gene family were dropped. A later analysis removed 500 to 650 highly shared, low-generation-probability nucleotide sequences to deal with suspected cross-contamination and a sequencing artifact. In a later analysis, a clonal expansion index for each public chain was calculated from normalized within-repertoire ranks of inferred template counts. In a later analysis, generation probabilities were computed with a VDJ recombination model fitted to out-of-frame rearrangements, and the resulting probabilities were checked against IGoR. A later analysis scored TCR-TCR, TCR-HLA and TCR-CMV co-occurrence with hypergeometric tests, applying a repertoire-size bias correction to TCR pairs. To estimate false discovery rates, a later analysis permuted the HLA or CMV assignments 20 times. In a later analysis, co-occurring TCRs were grouped using DBSCAN, and TCRdist sequence similarity was added for clustering within HLA-allele-positive subsets. For co-occurrence clustering, repertoires with fewer than 30,000 or more than 120,000 public chains were excluded, along with about five repertoires with anomalous nucleotide sharing. TCRdb limited this immuneACCESS table to in-frame rearrangements with V and J called. A share of clones is missing; checked studies link under half to unresolved V genes, and the rest is unexplained. V and J calls and clone size follow that table, whereas D and trimming were derived from the DNA. Counted in this sample were under 200,000 clones; 79% of them appeared once. The ten largest clonotypes hold about 2.2% of the sample.

The CDR3, from cysteine to phenylalanine, totals 15 residues. Only CDR3 DNA remains: 45 bases, in frame from the first base. According to the germline V gene, CDR1 reads SGHVS and CDR2 reads FNYEAQ. V is cut back by 4 bases and J by 0 bases, with 5 bases in the junction unmatched. Material: PBMCs. The clonotype was recovered from a woman between 50 and 59 years old in good health and CMV-seronegative. Recombination connected TRBV7-6 to TRBJ1-1; the central 7 bases match TRBD1. The CDR3 has the sequence CASSSRQGMNTEAFF. In nucleotide form, the sequence is TGTGCCAGCAGCTCGAGACAGGGTATGAACACTGAAGCTTTCTTT.